These T cell receptor beta chains were read from a single sample in a study of T cell responses to AZD1222 COVID-19 vaccine. Some clones are missing from TCRdb's copy, which holds only in-frame ones; the method was immunoSEQ multiplex PCR. Of about 51,000 clones listed, roughly 89% were seen once; the top ten hold 1.1%. The input for sequencing was peripheral blood, taken 28 days after the second AZD1222 dose. Receptors originate from an adult who received the AZD1222 COVID-19 vaccine. Each CDR3 is given with its conserved first and last residue. D genes are given only for firm matches. The size of a clone is reported for some rows only, either as once, few or many, or as a class for expanded clones.

TRBV19	TRBJ1-5	once	TRBD1	CASSIGPAGGGQPQHF
TRBV25-1	TRBJ1-4	.	TRBD1	CASSKQGKGEKLFF
TRBV4-1	TRBJ1-6	.	TRBD1	CASSHPGQGNSPLHF
TRBV4-3	TRBJ1-5	.	.	CASSQEWDGQPQHF
TRBV3-1/TRBV3-2	TRBJ1-5	.	TRBD1	CASSQQGQGGNQPQHF
TRBV19	TRBJ2-7	.	TRBD2	CASSIPGTSVTEQYF
TRBV11-2	TRBJ2-3	.	.	CASSLAKFTDTQYF
TRBV7-9	TRBJ1-2	.	.	CASSLERTHTF
TRBV6-5	TRBJ1-4	.	TRBD1	CASSKTGGDEKLFF
TRBV5-1	TRBJ1-1	.	.	CASSLDQLNTEAFF
TRBV18	TRBJ1-3	.	TRBD1	CASSPGTATNTIYF
TRBV15	TRBJ1-3	.	.	CATSRVPLFLGNTIYF
TRBV7-2	TRBJ2-7	once	TRBD2	CASSYPSGFEQYF
TRBV3-1/TRBV3-2	TRBJ2-7	.	.	CASSPGGDEQYF
TRBV27	TRBJ2-1	.	TRBD2	CASSLLAGGLHEQFF
TRBV6-2/TRBV6-3	TRBJ2-3	.	.	CASSRRDSWEYF
TRBV10-3	TRBJ2-1	.	.	CAISERGGRSYNEQFF
TRBV4-1	TRBJ2-7	.	.	CASSQDDGPDYEQYF
TRBV28	TRBJ2-5	.	.	CASSYPSRGGSVETQYF
TRBV28	TRBJ1-1	.	.	CASTPWSGENTEAFF
TRBV4-1	TRBJ2-3	few	TRBD2	CASSGLVGGGTDTQYF
TRBV11-2	TRBJ1-1	.	TRBD1	CASSEAGGTEAFF
TRBV2	TRBJ2-7	.	.	CASSKEGAHEQYF
TRBV19	TRBJ2-7	.	.	CASSMSGEQYF
TRBV7-2	TRBJ2-1	.	TRBD2	CASSLRTSGSGEQFF
TRBV12-3/TRBV12-4	TRBJ1-1	.	.	CASSLSNTEAFF
TRBV27	TRBJ1-1	.	TRBD1	CASSLYRWDGQGRGTEAFF